This TCR beta chain was captured in a study of shared T cell receptors in the human thymus. Assay used: immunoSEQ multiplex PCR; TCRdb lists only in-frame clones, some missing. The sample has over 350,000 clones, 85% to 95% seen once. The CDR3 loop spans 14 amino acids. Trimming pared 2 bases from V and 8 bases from J, leaving 12 bases between. Germline V gene data show CDR1 as MNHEY and CDR2 as SMNVEV (reference sequence). The sequenced sample consisted of thymocytes. This TCR came from a human donor. This rearrangement joins TRBV27 to TRBJ2-2; tentatively, D is TRBD2 (6 bases). CDR3 nucleotide sequence: TGTGCCAGCAGTTTAGTAACTAGCAGGGGGGAGCTGTTTTTT. Its translation is CASSLVTSRGELFF.